The 10 T cell receptor beta chains in this list originate from one sample, sequenced in a study of blood T cell repertoires in COVID-19. The data were produced by immunoSEQ multiplex PCR, yet TCRdb's version contains in-frame clones alone and is incomplete. The table lists a few hundred thousand clones, roughly 87% of them singletons, with approximately 5% in the top ten. The sample comprised PBMCs or T cells enriched from blood (not recorded which). Receptors originate from a woman aged 25 to 39 who had recovered from COVID-19.

This clone was seen more than once but under ten times. CDR3 sequence: CSASGQGSFYGYTF. The CDR3 region has the DNA TGCAGTGCTAGTGGACAGGGGTCTTTCTATGGCTACACCTTC. The chain carries TRBV20-1 and TRBJ1-2; TRBD1 agrees at 9 bases. The CDR3 loop spans 14 amino acids. CDR1 is DFQATT, CDR2 SNEGSKA, per germline (reference sequence). Trimming removed 3 bases from V and 4 bases from J; junction bases left unmatched: 6.

The chain employs TRBV7-6 and TRBJ2-5; TRBD2 aligns across 10 bases. CDR3 length: 16 residues. J lost 5 bases, V lost 4 bases, and 10 bases had no gene match. The germline V gene has CDR1 SGHVS and CDR2 FNYEAQ. CDR3 bases: TGTGCCAGCAGCTCCCGGAGGCTAGCGGGGGAGGAGACCCAGTACTTC. This gives the protein CASSSRRLAGEETQYF.

The chain uses TRBV7-2 and TRBJ2-7; possible D gene TRBD2, 6 bases. This CDR3 region has 14 residues. CDR1 and CDR2 from the germline V gene are SGHTA and FQGNSA. The germline V and J ends were trimmed by 3 bases and 0 bases, with 9 bases remaining between them. This chain's CDR3 is CASSFSGSSYEQYF. CDR3 nucleotide sequence: TGTGCCAGCAGCTTTAGCGGCAGCTCCTACGAGCAGTACTTC.

The rearrangement links TRBV14 to TRBJ2-7, with 9 bases fitting TRBD1. Looked up from germline, CDR1 is SGHDN and CDR2 is FVKESK. The CDR3 contains 15 residues. V lost 4 bases to trimming and J lost 5 bases; unmatched junction nucleotides: 9. CDR3 nucleotides: TGTGCCAGCAGCCGCGAGGGACAGGGTAGACACGAGCAGTACTTC. Residues: CASSREGQGRHEQYF.

The V gene is TRBV11-2, the J gene TRBJ1-3; weak D call: TRBD1 (5 bases). The germline V and J ends were trimmed by 4 bases and 0 bases, with 10 bases remaining between them. The CDR3 is made up of 15 amino acids. CDR1 is SGHAT and CDR2 is FQNNGV in the germline V gene. The CDR3 loop reads CASSSRTSSGNTIYF. DNA for the CDR3: TGTGCCAGCAGCTCTCGGACAAGCTCTGGAAACACCATATATTTT.

V and J are TRBV5-5 and TRBJ1-2; weak D call: TRBD1 (5 bases). The CDR3 length is 14 residues. Trimming left V 4 bases short and J 1 base short, with 11 bases between. Germline CDR1 is SGHKS and CDR2 is YYEKEE (reference sequence). CDR3 sequence reads: CASSRYDSNYGYTF. CDR3 sequence (DNA): TGTGCCAGCAGCCGCTACGACAGTAACTATGGCTACACCTTC.

This sequence joins TRBV7-9 and TRBJ2-1; 12 bases align to TRBD2. Per germline, CDR1 SEHNR and CDR2 FQNEAQ (reference sequence). This CDR3 is built from 16 residues. V lost 6 bases, J lost 6 bases, and 9 bases stayed unmatched. In nucleotides, the CDR3 is TGTGCCAGCAGAACGAGACTAGCGGGGGCACTCAATGAGCAGTTCTTC. Residues: CASRTRLAGALNEQFF.

The chain has TRBV4-3 and TRBJ2-5, with 7 bases aligning to TRBD1. Germline CDR1 is LGHNA and CDR2 is YSLEER. There are 15 residues in the CDR3. Losses at the gene ends were 2 bases for V and 1 base for J; bases not matched to a gene: 4. CDR3 sequence (DNA): TGCGCCAGCAGCCAAAGACAGGGCATCCAAGAGACCCAGTACTTC. Translation gives CASSQRQGIQETQYF.

The chain uses TRBV18 and TRBJ2-1, with D perhaps TRBD2 (6 bases). The CDR3 consists of 15 residues. Germline CDR1 reads KGHSH; CDR2 reads LQKENI. V lost 3 bases and J lost 6, with 15 bases in between. CDR3 amino acids: CASSPTSQLVNEQFF. The DNA for the CDR3 is TGTGCCAGCTCACCTACTAGCCAATTGGTCAATGAGCAGTTCTTC.

The rearrangement links TRBV5-6 to TRBJ2-3; tentative D call: TRBD2 (5 bases). The V and J ends lost 4 bases and 1 base respectively, with 16 bases between them. Germline CDR1 and CDR2: SGHDT and YYEEEE. The CDR3 loop spans 16 amino acids. The CDR3 sequence: CASSRRSGRGTDTQYF. The CDR3 DNA reads TGTGCCAGCAGCCGGAGATCTGGGAGAGGCACAGATACGCAGTATTTT.